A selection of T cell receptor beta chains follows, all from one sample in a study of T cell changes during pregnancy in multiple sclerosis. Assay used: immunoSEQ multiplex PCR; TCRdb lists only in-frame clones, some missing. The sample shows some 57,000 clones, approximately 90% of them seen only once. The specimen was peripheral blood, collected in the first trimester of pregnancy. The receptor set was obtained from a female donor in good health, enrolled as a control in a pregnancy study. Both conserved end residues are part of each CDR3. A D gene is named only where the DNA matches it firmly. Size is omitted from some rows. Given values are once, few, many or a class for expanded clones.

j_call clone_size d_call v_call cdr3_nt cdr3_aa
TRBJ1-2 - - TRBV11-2 TGTGCCAGCAGCCGAGGAAGCGTGGATGGCTACACCTTC CASSRGSVDGYTF
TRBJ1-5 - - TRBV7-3 TGTGCCAGCAGCTTAGGCAGGGATCAGCCCCAGCATTTT CASSLGRDQPQHF
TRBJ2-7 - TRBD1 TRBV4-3 TGCGCCAGCAGCCAAGATCGACGACAGGGGGCAAGGGAGCAGTACTTC CASSQDRRQGAREQYF
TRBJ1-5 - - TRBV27 TGTGCCAGGCCCAAACGACAAGGATCTATAAATCAGCCCCAGCATTTT CARPKRQGSINQPQHF
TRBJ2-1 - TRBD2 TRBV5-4 TGTGCCAGCAGCTTGGGACTAGCGGAGCAGTTCTTC CASSLGLAEQFF
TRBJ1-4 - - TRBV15 TGTGCCACCAGCAGAGATCTCCCCTTCCTTAACAGGGCAACTAATGAAAAACTGTTTTTT CATSRDLPFLNRATNEKLFF
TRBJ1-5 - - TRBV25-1 TGTGCCAGCAGTGAGACAGACAATCAGCCCCAGCATTTT CASSETDNQPQHF
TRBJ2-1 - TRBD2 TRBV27 TGTGCCAGCAGCCCTAGCGGTTCGGGGGGCTCCTACAATGAGCAGTTCTTC CASSPSGSGGSYNEQFF
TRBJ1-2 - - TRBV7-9 TGTGCCAGCAGCTTTTTGTCCGGAGAGGGCTACACCTTC CASSFLSGEGYTF
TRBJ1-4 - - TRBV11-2 TGTGCCAGCAGCTCTCGGGGGGTTGGGTTTTTT CASSSRGVGFF
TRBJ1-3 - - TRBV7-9 TGTGCCAGCAGACATCGGAGGTCCTCTGGAAACACCATATATTTT CASRHRRSSGNTIYF
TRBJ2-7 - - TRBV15 TGTGCCACCAGCCCCGGACAGAAAATCACCTACGAGCAGTACTTC CATSPGQKITYEQYF
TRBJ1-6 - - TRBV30 TGTGCCTGGAGTCGGGAGATCTCGCCCCTCCACTTT CAWSREISPLHF
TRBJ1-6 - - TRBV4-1 TGCGCCAGCAGCCAATCCAGCCTCCGGGGGAATAATTCACCCCTCCACTTT CASSQSSLRGNNSPLHF
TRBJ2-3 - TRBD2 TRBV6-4 TGTGCCAGCAGTGACTCAGGCGGGGGGGCCGGCACAGATACGCAGTATTTT CASSDSGGGAGTDTQYF
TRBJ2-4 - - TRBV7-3 TGTGCCAGCAGCCCCCGGACAGATGACATTCAGTACTTC CASSPRTDDIQYF
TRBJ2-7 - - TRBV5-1 TGCGCCAGCAGCTTGGACAGGGCTCGATCCTACGAGCAGTACTTC CASSLDRARSYEQYF
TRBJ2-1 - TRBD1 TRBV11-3 TGTGCCAGCAGCTTAGAACTCCGGGACAGGGCGTTCAATGAGCAGTTCTTC CASSLELRDRAFNEQFF
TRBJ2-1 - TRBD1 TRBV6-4 TGTGCCAGCACTAATAGCGTGGACAGGGGCTGGGATGAGCAGTTCTTC CASTNSVDRGWDEQFF
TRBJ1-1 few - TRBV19 TGTGCCAGTAGCGTTGAGGACACTGAAGCTTTCTTT CASSVEDTEAFF
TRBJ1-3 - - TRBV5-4 TGTGCCAGCAGGCCCGACAGCTCTGGAAACACCATATATTTT CASRPDSSGNTIYF
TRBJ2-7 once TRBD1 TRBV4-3 TGCGCCAGCAGCCAAGAAGGACAGGGTCGCTACGAGCAGTACTTC CASSQEGQGRYEQYF
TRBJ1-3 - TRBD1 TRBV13 TGTGCCAGCAGCTTATGGGACAGGGGGCCAGCTGGAAACACCATATATTTT CASSLWDRGPAGNTIYF
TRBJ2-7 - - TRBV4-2 TGTGCCAGCAGCCAAGAGGGCGGGGATGGCTCCTACGAGCAGTACTTC CASSQEGGDGSYEQYF
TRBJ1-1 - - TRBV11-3 TGTGCCAGCAGCCCGGGACAGAACACTGAAGCTTTCTTT CASSPGQNTEAFF
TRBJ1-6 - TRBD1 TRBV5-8 TGTGCCAGCAGCAGGACAGGGGGGAATAATTCACCCCTCCACTTT CASSRTGGNNSPLHF
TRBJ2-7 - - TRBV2 TGTGCCACCCAAAAGACAGCTACCTCCTACGAGCAGTACTTC CATQKTATSYEQYF
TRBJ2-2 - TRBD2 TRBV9 TGTGCCAGCAGCCCGGGACTAGCGGGGGGGGTCACCGGGGAGCTGTTTTTT CASSPGLAGGVTGELFF
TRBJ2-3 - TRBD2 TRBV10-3 TGTGCCGCCTCCCCCCGGACTAGCGCTCCTAGCACAGATACGCAGTATTTT CAASPRTSAPSTDTQYF
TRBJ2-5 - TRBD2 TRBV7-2 TGTGCCAGCAGCTTACTAACGGGGGGCCAAGAGACCCAGTACTTC CASSLLTGGQETQYF
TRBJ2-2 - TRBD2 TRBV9 TGTGCCAGCAGCGTCGGTGCGGGGGGGCCGGACACCGGGGAGCTGTTTTTT CASSVGAGGPDTGELFF
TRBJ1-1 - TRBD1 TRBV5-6 TGTGCCAGCAGCTCGCTAGCAGGGGGCGGTGAAGCTTTCTTT CASSSLAGGGEAFF
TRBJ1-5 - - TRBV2 TGTGCCAGCAGTGAAACGGTTAATCAGCCCCAGCATTTT CASSETVNQPQHF
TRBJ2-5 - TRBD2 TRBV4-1 TGCGCCAGCACCAGACTAGCGGGGGGTGGCCGGACCCAGTACTTC CASTRLAGGGRTQYF
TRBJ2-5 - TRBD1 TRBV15 TGTGCCACCAGCAGCCGACAGGGTGGGCAAGAGACCCAGTACTTC CATSSRQGGQETQYF
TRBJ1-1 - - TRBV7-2 TGTGCCAGCAGCCCTTTTGGAGGGTTGAACACTGAAGCTTTCTTT CASSPFGGLNTEAFF
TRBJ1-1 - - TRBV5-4 TGTGCCAGCATACAAAGTACAGGGTCCACTGAAGCTTTCTTT CASIQSTGSTEAFF
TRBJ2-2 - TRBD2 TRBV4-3 TGCGCCAGCAGCCACGGACTAGCAAACACCGGGGAGCTGTTTTTT CASSHGLANTGELFF
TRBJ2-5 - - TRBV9 TGTGCCAGCAGCGTAGGGGCCAAAGGGGGTAGGACAGAGACCCAGTACTTC CASSVGAKGGRTETQYF
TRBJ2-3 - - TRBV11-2 TGTGCCAGCAGGGTGGGGGGAGATACGCAGTATTTT CASRVGGDTQYF